Presented here are 11 T cell receptor beta chains from one specimen sequenced in a study of blood T cell repertoires in COVID-19. Assay: immunoSEQ multiplex PCR; the TCRdb copy retains only in-frame clones and omits some. The sample records approximately 27,000 clones, 83% being singletons. Material: peripheral blood. The origin of the receptors is a human donor in a cohort sampled during active COVID-19.

This clone was observed a few times. The chain employs TRBV6-6 and TRBJ1-1, with unresolved D. V dropped 0 bases and J dropped 11 bases, with 16 bases sitting between them. Germline-derived CDR1 and CDR2 are MNHNY and SVGAGI (reference sequence). The CDR3 contains 14 residues. As DNA, the CDR3 is TGTGCCAGCAGTTACTCGAGGAGTTCAACGACGGCTTTCTTT. Protein product: CASSYSRSSTTAFF.

DNA for the CDR3: TGCGCCAGCAGCCAAGTCGATAGCAACTACAATGAGCAGTTCTTC. Residues: CASSQVDSNYNEQFF. The chain couples TRBV4-1 to TRBJ2-1; no clear D. This CDR3 contains 15 residues. The germline V gene has CDR1 MGHRA and CDR2 YSYEKL. Trimming pared 1 base from V and 3 bases from J, leaving 10 bases between.

The rearrangement links TRBV7-9 to TRBJ2-5; 8 bases agree with TRBD1. The CDR3 has 16 residues. The germline V gene has CDR1 SEHNR and CDR2 FQNEAQ (reference sequence). V shed 5 bases, J shed 2 bases, and the junction held 10 bases outside the gene matches. The CDR3 protein is CASSLSFTGGQETQYF. The CDR3 DNA is TGTGCCAGCAGCCTGTCGTTTACAGGGGGGCAAGAGACCCAGTACTTC.

The chain is built from TRBV7-9 and TRBJ2-2, with D perhaps TRBD2 (6 bases). V was trimmed by 2 bases and J by 4 bases, leaving 14 bases between them. This CDR3 is built from 16 residues. Germline CDR1 SEHNR, CDR2 FQNEAQ (reference sequence). The CDR3: CASSLLTGDVTGELFF. CDR3 DNA: TGTGCCAGCAGCTTATTAACGGGAGACGTCACCGGGGAGCTGTTTTTT.

The chain employs TRBV5-1 and TRBJ1-1, with D hard to call. The CDR3 spans 18 residues. Trimming removed 2 bases from V and 6 bases from J, with 26 bases in between. Germline-derived CDR1 and CDR2 are SGHRS and YFSETQ. The CDR3 reads CASSFGGWAASFDAEAFF. The CDR3 DNA reads as TGCGCCAGCAGCTTCGGAGGGTGGGCGGCCTCGTTCGACGCTGAAGCTTTCTTT.

The J gene is TRBJ1-2, the V gene TRBV28; TRBD1 matches 9 bases. This CDR3 comprises 14 residues. V was pared by 4 bases and J by 6 bases, with 6 bases of the junction left unmatched. Germline loops: CDR1 MDHEN, CDR2 SYDVKM. In DNA form, the CDR3 reads TGTGCCAGCAGTTCAACACAGGGGGCACATGGCTACACCTTC. It encodes CASSSTQGAHGYTF.

The V and J genes are TRBV9 and TRBJ2-2, with TRBD1 matching 8 bases. The CDR3 contains 16 residues. Germline V CDR1 and CDR2: SGDLS, YYNGEE. The V segment lost 3 bases and the J segment 3 bases; nucleotides outside the gene matches: 7. This chain's CDR3 is CASSDRTGRDTGELFF. DNA for the CDR3: TGTGCCAGCAGCGACCGGACAGGGCGGGACACCGGGGAGCTGTTTTTT.

V is TRBV19 and J is TRBJ2-7; the match to TRBD2 covers 10 bases. Germline CDR1 LNHDA, CDR2 SQIVND (reference sequence). The CDR3 totals 18 residues. V shed 5 bases, J shed 2 bases, and the junction held 15 bases outside the gene matches. The CDR3, as DNA: TGTGCCAGTAGTCTCTTGGTGGCTAGCGGGAGTATAACCTACGAGCAGTACTTC. Translation: CASSLLVASGSITYEQYF.

This clone has a handful of counts. The chain joins TRBV7-9 to TRBJ1-2; D gene unclear. The CDR3 totals 13 residues. Trimming cost V 5 bases and J 3 bases, with 10 bases left between them. Looked up from germline, CDR1 is SEHNR and CDR2 is FQNEAQ (reference sequence). The CDR3 here is CASSHQSDYGYTF. Here the CDR3 DNA reads TGTGCCAGCAGCCATCAGTCCGACTATGGCTACACCTTC.

Written as DNA, the CDR3 is TGTGCCAGCAGCTCCGGACAGGGCCTAAACAATGAGCAGTTCTTC. Protein: CASSSGQGLNNEQFF. The chain employs TRBV7-9 and TRBJ2-1, with 8 bases matching TRBD1. After removal of 4 bases from V and 5 bases from J, the junction contained 7 bases not matched to a gene. CDR1 is SEHNR and CDR2 is FQNEAQ in the germline V gene (reference sequence). The CDR3 consists of 15 residues.

The CDR3 region has the DNA TGTGCCAGCAGCCGAAGGATAACTAGCGGGGGGTTCAATGAGCAGTTCTTC. As protein: CASSRRITSGGFNEQFF. The chain recombines TRBV4-2 with TRBJ2-1; 12 bases are shared with TRBD2. The CDR3 covers 17 residues. The ends lost 4 bases at V and 6 bases at J; junction bases unmatched: 10. Germline assignment: CDR1 LGHNA and CDR2 YNFKEQ.